The source of this T cell receptor (beta chain) is a study of blood T cell repertoires in COVID-19. A note on this clone: This sample includes further DNA sequences coding for the same CDR3.

Data came from immunoSEQ multiplex PCR; TCRdb stores just in-frame clones and leaves some out. The sample yields roughly 120,000 clones, 65% to 90% seen once. CDR3 length: 12 amino acids. Germline trimming cut 4 bases from V and 4 bases from J; bases unmatched to any gene: 3. Germline assignment: CDR1 SQVTM and CDR2 ANQGSEA. Source material: peripheral blood. The receptor was derived from an elderly man with acute or convalescent COVID-19. The rearrangement uses TRBV29-1 and TRBJ1-1, with 7 bases identical to TRBD1. The CDR3 nucleotides read TGCAGCGTTGGACAGGGTGGCACTGAAGCTTTCTTT. Its protein is CSVGQGGTEAFF.